One and the same sample provided the 11 T cell receptor beta chains below, sequenced in a study of blood T cell repertoires in COVID-19. The data were produced by immunoSEQ multiplex PCR, yet TCRdb's version contains in-frame clones alone and is incomplete. The sample lists around 260,000 clones; around 85% were seen once. The sample was peripheral blood. Receptors were obtained from a human donor with COVID-19, enrolled during active disease. The donor label of this sample is uncertain.

The chain carries TRBV19 and TRBJ1-5; D uncertain. With 6 bases removed from V and 0 bases from J, the gap between germline ends came to 12 bases. CDR3 length: 15 residues. Germline V gene lookup returns CDR1 LNHDA and CDR2 SQIVND (reference sequence). The CDR3 is CASSHFSDSNQPQHF. Written as DNA, the CDR3 is TGTGCCAGTAGCCATTTTAGTGATAGCAATCAGCCCCAGCATTTT. Full variable domain (remainder filled in from reference TRBV19 and TRBJ1-5): DGGITQSPKYLFRKEGQNVTLSCEQNLNHDAMYWYRQDPGQGLRLIYYSQIVNDFQKGDIAEGYSVSREKKESFPLTVTSAQKNPTAFYLCASSHFSDSNQPQHFGDGTRLSIL.

The chain joins TRBV6-6 to TRBJ2-3; TRBD1 matches 12 bases. Looked up from germline, CDR1 is MNHNY and CDR2 is SVGAGI (reference sequence). The CDR3 totals 15 residues. The V segment lost 6 bases and the J segment 6 bases; nucleotides outside the gene matches: 7. The CDR3 loop reads CASRERGTGGDTQYF. The CDR3 DNA sequence: TGTGCCAGCAGAGAAAGGGGGACAGGGGGCGATACGCAGTATTTT.

A remark on this clone: The sample carries other DNA sequences with the same CDR3. The CDR3 loop is CASSRDRGDQPQHF. The CDR3 DNA is TGTGCCAGCAGTCGGGACAGGGGGGATCAGCCCCAGCATTTT. The chain links TRBV28 to TRBJ1-5, with 11 bases lining up with TRBD1. After removal of 5 bases from V and 5 bases from J, the junction contained 2 bases not matched to a gene. Per the germline V gene, CDR1 is MDHEN and CDR2 is SYDVKM. This CDR3 is built from 14 residues.

This rearrangement joins TRBV6-1 to TRBJ1-4; TRBD1 might be the D (5 bases). CDR3 length equals 18 residues. Germline V gene sequence: CDR1 MNHNS, CDR2 SASEGT. V was pared by 3 bases and J by 1 base, with 18 bases between. The CDR3 is CASSDMGWVGETNEKLFF. CDR3 in DNA: TGTGCCAGCAGTGACATGGGATGGGTAGGGGAAACTAATGAAAAACTGTTTTTT.

The chain uses TRBV10-3 and TRBJ2-1; 7 bases match TRBD2. The CDR3 is 14 amino acids. The germline gives CDR1 ENHRY, CDR2 SYGVKD. V gave up 9 bases and J gave up 8 bases; unmatched junction bases: 13. CDR3 region: CAMGGGGRGYEQFF. In DNA form, the CDR3 reads TGTGCCATGGGGGGAGGCGGGAGAGGGTATGAGCAGTTCTTC.

The table lists this clone with a count of one. The chain combines TRBV9 with TRBJ2-1; the match to TRBD2 covers 8 bases. From germline, CDR1 is SGDLS and CDR2 YYNGEE. This CDR3 contains 15 residues. J was trimmed by 5 bases and V by 4 bases; bases with no gene match: 8. CDR3 DNA sequence: TGTGCCAGCAGCCTCCTCGGGAGGGAGCACAATGAGCAGTTCTTC. Translated: CASSLLGREHNEQFF.

The gene calls are TRBV5-1 and TRBJ2-7; maybe TRBD1 (6 bases). This CDR3 region has 15 residues. The germline CDR1 and CDR2 sequences are SGHRS and YFSETQ. The V gene lost 1 base and the J gene lost 2 bases, with 13 bases spanning the gap. CDR3 nucleotides: TGCGCCAGCAGCTTGTCGGCAGGGGCGACCTACGAGCAGTACTTC. Translation gives CASSLSAGATYEQYF.

The V gene is TRBV12-3 or TRBV12-4, the J gene TRBJ1-1; 9 nucleotides align to TRBD1. The CDR3 contains 12 residues. The V segment lost 3 bases and the J segment 11 bases; nucleotides outside the gene matches: 4. CDR3 nucleotide sequence: TGTGCCAGCAGTTTCGGGACAGGGTGGGCTTTCTTT. Amino acid sequence: CASSFGTGWAFF.

The gene calls are TRBV27 and TRBJ1-1; no definite D call. Germline loops: CDR1 MNHEY, CDR2 SMNVEV (reference sequence). V lost 1 base and J 8 bases, leaving 8 bases between the germline ends. The CDR3 has 12 residues. Here the CDR3 reads CASSLWGGEAFF. The CDR3 DNA reads TGTGCCAGCAGTTTATGGGGAGGCGAAGCTTTCTTT.

The rearrangement links TRBV5-4 to TRBJ1-2; D unresolved. The germline gives CDR1 SGHNT, CDR2 YYREEE (reference sequence). Trimming took off 6 bases at V and 0 bases at J, with 21 bases between the two ends. This CDR3 region has 17 residues. CDR3 protein: CASTLGGGIISNYGYTF. CDR3 in DNA: TGTGCCAGCACCCTTGGCGGAGGAATTATATCTAACTATGGCTACACCTTC.

This clone was seen only once. The rearrangement joins TRBV11-2 to TRBJ2-1; TRBD2 agrees at 11 bases. The CDR3 runs to 16 residues. The V and J ends lost 4 bases and 4 bases, in that order; junction bases with no gene match: 6. The germline V gene encodes CDR1 SGHAT and CDR2 FQNNGV. The CDR3 DNA reads as TGTGCCAGCAGCTCCCGGGTAGCGGGAGGGTACAATGAGCAGTTCTTC. It specifies CASSSRVAGGYNEQFF.